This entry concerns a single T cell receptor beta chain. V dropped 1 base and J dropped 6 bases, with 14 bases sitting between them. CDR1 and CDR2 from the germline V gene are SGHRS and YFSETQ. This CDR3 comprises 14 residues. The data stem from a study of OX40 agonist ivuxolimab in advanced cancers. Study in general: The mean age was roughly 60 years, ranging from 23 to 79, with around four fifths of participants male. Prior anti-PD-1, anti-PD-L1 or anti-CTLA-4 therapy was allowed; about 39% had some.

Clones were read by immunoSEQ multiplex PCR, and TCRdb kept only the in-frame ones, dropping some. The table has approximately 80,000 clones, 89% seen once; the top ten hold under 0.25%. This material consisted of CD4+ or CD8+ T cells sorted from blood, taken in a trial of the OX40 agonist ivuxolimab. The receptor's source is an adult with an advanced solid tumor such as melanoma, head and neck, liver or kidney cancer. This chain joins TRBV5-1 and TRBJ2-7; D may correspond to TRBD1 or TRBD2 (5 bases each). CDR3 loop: CASSLSGAQVEQYF. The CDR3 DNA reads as TGCGCCAGCAGCTTGTCCGGGGCCCAAGTCGAGCAGTACTTC.